This T cell receptor (beta chain) was profiled in a study of blood T cells in healthy people across ages. Study-wide findings and caveats: TCR beta diversity per million T cells fell roughly linearly with age. There was a strong correlation between TCR beta diversity and naive T cell percentage.

Primed by a sample-barcoded 5' primer and a J-beta primer mix, a second PCR proceeded for about 7 to 12 cycles. TCRdb processed the 5' RACE reads anew with MiXCR; each CDR3 protein has one entry. The sample has about 580,000 distinct CDR3 sequences, under 55% seen once; the top ten hold around 23%. CDR3 length: 14 residues. The ends were cut back, 1 base at V and 4 bases at J, with 7 bases in the middle. The germline V gene encodes CDR1 SGHDN and CDR2 FVKESK. Turning to this clonotype: Antigen specificity is unknown.

This sequence was found in an elderly man in good health. The specimen sequenced was blood. The chain is built from TRBV14 and TRBJ2-2; unclear D gene. The CDR3 bases are TGTGCCAGCAGCCAAGCGTTAGCCACCGGGGAGCTGTTTTTT. Protein sequence: CASSQALATGELFF.